The sequence of this TCR beta chain was determined in a study of CD8 T cells in ankylosing spondylitis. The study, taken as a whole, reports: There was a TCR beta motif, made of several highly homologous variants, that appeared characteristic of ankylosing spondylitis blood.

This clonotype was recorded at least ten times. What it binds is not known. V dropped 2 bases and J dropped 6 bases, with 10 bases sitting between them. CDR3 size: 13 residues. 5'-RACE, quantitative and with molecular barcodes, yielded the TCR beta libraries. TCRdb passed the 5' RACE reads through MiXCR, listing each CDR3 protein once. This sample has more than 400,000 distinct CDR3 sequences; about 5.4% occur once, and the top ten carry approximately 4%. The receptor comes from a male donor with ankylosing spondylitis. V usage is TRBV12-3 or TRBV12-4 and J usage is TRBJ1-1, with D unresolved. The specimen was blood, either unsorted or a sorted T cell fraction (not recorded which). CDR3 in amino acids: CASSLRVLAEAFF. CDR3 nucleotides: TGTGCCAGCAGTTTAAGGGTTTTGGCTGAAGCTTTCTTT.